These 11 T cell receptor beta chains came from one sample sequenced in a study of blood T cell repertoires in COVID-19. TCRdb's table, derived via immunoSEQ multiplex PCR, lists solely in-frame clones and lacks some. This sample has roughly 290,000 clones, with roughly 87% found just once. Sequencing input: PBMCs or T cells enriched from blood (not recorded which). Receptors were obtained from a woman aged 40 to 50 who had recovered from COVID-19.

The chain uses TRBV28 and TRBJ2-1; D remains unclear. The CDR3 totals 12 residues. Germline CDR1 reads MDHEN; CDR2 reads SYDVKM. With 7 bases removed from V and 3 bases from J, the gap between germline ends came to 7 bases. For the CDR3, the DNA is TGTGCCAGCACTACTAACTACAATGAGCAGTTCTTC. It translates to CASTTNYNEQFF.

The chain carries TRBV7-2 and TRBJ2-3, with TRBD2 identical over 8 bases. The V segment lost 4 bases and the J segment 1 base; nucleotides outside the gene matches: 7. CDR3 size: 16 residues. CDR1 and CDR2 from the germline V gene are SGHTA and FQGNSA. The CDR3 protein is CASSSLAGRGTDTQYF. DNA for the CDR3: TGTGCCAGCAGCTCCCTAGCGGGCCGAGGCACAGATACGCAGTATTTT.

This clone showed up just a few times. The chain couples TRBV11-2 to TRBJ2-7; TRBD2 aligns across 10 bases. V was clipped by 5 bases and J by 6 bases; unmatched bases: 10. In germline, CDR1 is SGHAT, CDR2 FQNNGV. The CDR3 contains 15 residues. The CDR3 bases are TGTGCCAGCAGCCCGACGCGAGGACTAGCGGCCGAGCAGTACTTC. This translates into CASSPTRGLAAEQYF. Based on the CDR3 plus reference TRBV11-2 and TRBJ2-7, the full variable domain is EAGVAQSPRYKIIEKRQSVAFWCNPISGHATLYWYQQILGQGPKLLIQFQNNGVVDDSQLPKDRFSAERLKGVDSTLKIQPAKLEDSAVYLCASSPTRGLAAEQYFGPGTRLTVT.

This sequence joins TRBV24-1 and TRBJ2-1; 7 nucleotides agree with TRBD2. Germline CDR1 and CDR2: KGHDR and SFDVKD. Trimming cost V 9 bases and J 3 bases; bases outside gene matches: 7. The CDR3 has 14 amino acids. The CDR3 region is CATESSGNYNEQFF. In nucleotides, the CDR3 is TGTGCCACCGAATCGAGCGGGAACTACAATGAGCAGTTCTTC.

This chain uses TRBV2 with TRBJ2-2; TRBD2 might be the D (6 bases). Germline values: CDR1 SNHLY, CDR2 FYNNEI. V lost 4 bases and J lost 1, with 10 bases in between. The CDR3 extends over 15 amino acids. The CDR3 spells CASSAFSGNTGELFF. CDR3 coding DNA: TGTGCCAGCAGTGCTTTTAGCGGGAACACCGGGGAGCTGTTTTTT.

The chain couples TRBV7-2 to TRBJ2-7; D might be TRBD2 (6 bases). V was pared by 1 base and J by 2 bases, with 9 bases between. This CDR3 is built from 14 residues. Germline values: CDR1 SGHTA, CDR2 FQGNSA. The CDR3 protein is CASSLVWTTYEQYF. CDR3 nucleotides: TGTGCCAGCAGCTTAGTCTGGACTACCTACGAGCAGTACTTC.

The table lists this clone with a count of one. The chain combines TRBV10-3 with TRBJ2-1, with TRBD2 identical over 11 bases. The CDR3 consists of 16 residues. The germline CDR1 and CDR2 sequences are ENHRY and SYGVKD. The junction had 11 bases not matched to a gene; V was cut back by 4 bases and J by 9 bases. The CDR3 is CAISAEGTSGLVEQFF. The DNA of the CDR3 is TGTGCCATCAGTGCGGAAGGGACTAGCGGCCTTGTTGAGCAGTTCTTC.

This chain joins TRBV30 and TRBJ1-1, with D uncertain. The CDR3 totals 13 residues. The V gene lost 4 bases and the J gene lost 3 bases, with 12 bases spanning the gap. The V gene's germline CDR1 is GTSNPN and CDR2 SVGIG (reference sequence). CDR3 amino acids: CAWTRTVDTEAFF. The CDR3 region has the DNA TGTGCCTGGACCCGAACCGTAGACACTGAAGCTTTCTTT.

This chain uses TRBV10-3 with TRBJ2-3; 7 nucleotides line up with TRBD2. Germline assignment: CDR1 ENHRY and CDR2 SYGVKD. The CDR3 has 13 residues. The trim removed 7 bases at V and 6 bases at J, leaving 7 bases unmatched. Here the CDR3 reads CAIMAGAGDTQYF. The CDR3 DNA follows: TGTGCCATCATGGCGGGAGCAGGGGATACGCAGTATTTT.

The table lists this clone with a count of one. The rearrangement joins TRBV6-2 or TRBV6-3 to TRBJ2-3; TRBD2 matches 9 bases. The CDR3 totals 15 residues. The V segment lost 3 bases and the J segment 4 bases; nucleotides outside the gene matches: 5. Per the germline V gene, CDR1 is MNHEY and CDR2 is SVGEGT. CDR3 nucleotide sequence: TGTGCCAGCAGTTATGCGGCGGGAGGGGCAGATACGCAGTATTTT. It encodes CASSYAAGGADTQYF.

The genes are TRBV3-1 (or the pseudogene TRBV3-2) and TRBJ2-1, with 7 bases matching TRBD1. Germline CDR1 reads LGHDT; CDR2 reads YNNKEL (reference sequence). The CDR3 sequence is 15 residues long. V gave up 6 bases and J gave up 0 bases; unmatched junction bases: 5. Here the CDR3 DNA reads TGTGCCAGCAGTTCGACAGGGAGCTCCTACAATGAGCAGTTCTTC. It translates to CASSSTGSSYNEQFF.